The T cell receptor beta chain under discussion was sequenced for a study of blood T cell repertoires in COVID-19 (dated by TCRdb to 2020 to 2022). A note on the overall study: Samples from collaborators originated in the United States, Italy and Spain and spanned both the acute and convalescent phases of COVID-19. The prospective study material was composed of cDNA or gDNA derived from T cells, B-cell-depleted T cells, or PBMCs. Subjects who had been exposed to COVID-19, were actively infected with it, or had recovered from it provided the deeply sampled blood TCRbeta repertoires that made up the dataset. The repertoires were released in a freely available public database intended as a resource for research on the immune response to SARS-CoV-2. The samples were drawn from the first 160 participants of the ongoing ImmuneRACE study and from more than 1,000 subjects provided by 6 global collaborators. The sample metadata nearly always contained a de-identified subject ID, COVID-19 status, age in years and sex. HLA class I and class II types, where available, came from metadata supplied by the sample provider rather than from assay-based typing. Paper-wide results and their limitations: The amount of clinical and demographic metadata varied by source and participant and was provided uncurated.

Measured from the cysteine to the phenylalanine, the CDR3 is 13 residues long. Only CDR3 DNA is held: 39 bases, read in frame from base 1. The germline V gene (reference sequence) specifies MNHEY as CDR1 and SMNVEV as CDR2. The germline ends are 10 bases apart after V is trimmed by 6 bases and J by 3 bases. The immunoSEQ Assay, a bias-controlled multiplex PCR, was used to amplify TCRbeta CDR3 regions from genomic DNA. The paper's processing steps were these. Within the assay, amplification of reference gene primers was used to estimate how many nucleated cells each sample contained. To quantify the absolute abundance of each unique TCRbeta CDR3 rearrangement, sequence reads were collapsed and filtered. For each sample, productive Simpson clonality was calculated as the square root of Simpson's diversity index across productive rearrangements. Held by TCRdb, this immuneACCESS table contains in-frame sequences only and omits some clones. Under half of the omission traces to an unresolved V gene where checked; the cause of the rest is unknown. V and J calls and clone size are as listed in that table; D and trimming were resolved from the DNA. The table for this sample lists some 110,000 clones; about 86% of them were counted only once. The ten largest account for approximately 3.3% of the sample.

A note on this clone: Its antigen has not been determined. There are no base qualities to consult, and no much larger clone falls within one base.

Whole blood was collected in K2EDTA tubes by collaborating institutions according to the institutions' own protocols. For TCRbeta analysis, collaborator samples were shipped as frozen whole blood, as isolated PBMCs, or as DNA extracted from either sample type. The TCR originated in a woman older than 75 with active or convalescent COVID-19. The chain joins TRBV27 to TRBJ2-3; the best D guess is TRBD1, with 5 bases matching. Sample: peripheral blood. The CDR3: CASRGQITDTQYF. The DNA is TGTGCCAGCAGGGGGCAGATTACAGATACGCAGTATTTT.